The present T cell receptor beta chain was sequenced within a study of T cell changes during pregnancy in multiple sclerosis (dated by TCRdb to between 2018 and 2020). About the study as a whole: Changes in the T cell repertoire over the course of pregnancy were examined in this study in women with multiple sclerosis.

In the case of this clone: Which antigen it targets is not known. No much larger clone is present one base from it, and per-base qualities are unavailable.

The CDR3 numbers 14 residues from cysteine through phenylalanine. The CDR3 DNA has 42 bases and is translated from base 1. V is clipped by 6 bases and J by 5 bases, and the sequence between their germline boundaries is 17 bases long. CDR1 and CDR2 were assigned from the germline V gene as SGHDN and FVKESK. Library preparation was by the immunoSEQ multiplex PCR assay. Here the immuneACCESS table is served through TCRdb, limited to in-frame sequences with V and J called. Missing clones are a known gap in these copies; in checked studies unresolved V genes cover under half, and the rest lacks a known reason. For this sample there are tens of thousands of clones; around 96% appear just once. 2.5% of the sample lies in the top ten.

The source is a female donor with multiple sclerosis, enrolled in a pregnancy study. This chain joins TRBV14 to TRBJ2-7, with the D gene uncertain. The material sequenced was CD8+ T cells from peripheral blood mononuclear cells, taken after pregnancy. CDR3 protein: CASSRKPERDEQYF. The bases read TGTGCCAGCAGTCGAAAGCCCGAACGCGACGAGCAGTACTTC. Beyond the CDR3, the reference TRBV14 and TRBJ2-7 genes provide the residues; the full variable domain reads: EAGVTQFPSHSVIEKGQTVTLRCDPISGHDNLYWYRRVMGKEIKFLLHFVKESKQDESGMPNNRFLAERTGGTYSTLKVQPAELEDSGVYFCASSRKPERDEQYFGPGTRLTVT.